This T cell receptor beta chain emerged from a study of blood T cell repertoires in COVID-19. Study-level background: Both acute and convalescent COVID-19 samples were obtained from the United States, Italy and Spain.

Clones were sequenced by immunoSEQ multiplex PCR, and TCRdb holds only the in-frame ones, with some missing. The data show about 180,000 clones, with 80% seen just once and 6% to 7.5% held by the top ten. The sample taken for sequencing was peripheral blood. The receptor comes from an older man with active or convalescent COVID-19.

The CDR3 nucleotides read TGTGCCAGTCAACCGGCGGGAGGGATTGAGCAGTTCTTC. Translating it yields CASQPAGGIEQFF. The rearrangement links TRBV6-6 to TRBJ2-1; 9 bases match TRBD2. This CDR3 comprises 13 residues. Losses at the gene ends were 9 bases for V and 9 bases for J; bases not matched to a gene: 9. Germline CDR1 reads MNHNY; CDR2 reads SVGAGI (reference sequence).